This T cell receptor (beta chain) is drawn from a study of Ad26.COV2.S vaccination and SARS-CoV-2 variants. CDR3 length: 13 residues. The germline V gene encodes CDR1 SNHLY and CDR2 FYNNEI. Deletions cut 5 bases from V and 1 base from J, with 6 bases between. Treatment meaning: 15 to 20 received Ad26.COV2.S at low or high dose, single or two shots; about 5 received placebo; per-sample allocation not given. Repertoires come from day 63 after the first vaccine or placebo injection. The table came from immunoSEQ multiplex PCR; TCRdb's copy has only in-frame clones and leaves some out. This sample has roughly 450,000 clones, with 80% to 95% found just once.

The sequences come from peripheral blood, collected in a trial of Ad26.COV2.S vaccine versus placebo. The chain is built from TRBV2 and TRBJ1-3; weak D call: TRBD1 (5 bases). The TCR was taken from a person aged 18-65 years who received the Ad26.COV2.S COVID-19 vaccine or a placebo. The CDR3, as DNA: TGTGCCAGCAGTCCAGGGTCTGGAAACACCATATATTTT. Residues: CASSPGSGNTIYF.